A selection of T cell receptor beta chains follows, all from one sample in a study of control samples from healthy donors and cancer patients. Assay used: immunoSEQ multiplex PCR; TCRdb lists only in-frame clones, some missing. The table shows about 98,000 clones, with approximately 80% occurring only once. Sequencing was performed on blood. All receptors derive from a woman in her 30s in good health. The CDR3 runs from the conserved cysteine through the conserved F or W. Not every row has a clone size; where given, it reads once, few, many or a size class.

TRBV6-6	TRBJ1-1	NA	CASSYTGAGTEAFF
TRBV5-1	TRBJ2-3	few	CASSFVGGGTDTQYF
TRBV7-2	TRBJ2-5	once	CASSHGQGWEYF
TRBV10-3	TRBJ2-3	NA	CAISDPGSYTDTQYF
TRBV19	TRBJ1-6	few	CASSTAGGFSPLHF
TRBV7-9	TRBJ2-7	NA	CASSARDRAYEQYF
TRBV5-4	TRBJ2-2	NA	CASSSLGGSNTGELFF
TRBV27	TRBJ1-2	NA	CASRPQVNYGYTF
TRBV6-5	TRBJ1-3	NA	CASSYSWAFSGNTIYF
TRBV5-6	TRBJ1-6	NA	CASSLYRGDSPLHF
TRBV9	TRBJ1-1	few	CASSPHPSLNTEAFF
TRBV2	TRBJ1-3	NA	CATGTGAGNTIYF
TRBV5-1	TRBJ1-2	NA	CASSRDRVYGYTF
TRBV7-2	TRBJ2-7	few	CASSLDMSYEQYF
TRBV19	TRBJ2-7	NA	CASSIRTGEYEQYF
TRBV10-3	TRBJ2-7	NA	CAISEFKGSKEQYF
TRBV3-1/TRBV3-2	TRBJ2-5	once	CASSQSGAETQYF
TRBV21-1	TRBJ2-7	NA	CASSKVRSGGAYEQYF
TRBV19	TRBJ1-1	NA	CASSPLAGLNTEAFF
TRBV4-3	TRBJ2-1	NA	CASSQAGGSYNEQFF
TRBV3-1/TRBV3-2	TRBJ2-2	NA	CASSRATGDPGELFF
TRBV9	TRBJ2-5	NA	CASSVGPNQETQYF
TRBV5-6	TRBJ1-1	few	CASSLSSRNTEAFF
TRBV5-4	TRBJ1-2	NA	CASSQGGFDYGYTF
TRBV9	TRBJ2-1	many	CASSPGLVPEQFF
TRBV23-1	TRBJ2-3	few	CASWTGRLSSTDTQYF
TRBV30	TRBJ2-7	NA	CAWSPRDREGEQYF
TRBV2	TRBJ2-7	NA	CASRKTGNSYEQYF
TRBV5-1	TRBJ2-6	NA	CASSLAGAGANVLTF
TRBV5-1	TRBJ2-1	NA	CASSWDGSSYNEQFF
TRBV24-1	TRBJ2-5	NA	CATSDYPGLAGMQETQYF
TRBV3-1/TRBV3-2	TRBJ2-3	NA	CASSLGPPTNTQYF
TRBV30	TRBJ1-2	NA	CAWNVPGIYGYTF
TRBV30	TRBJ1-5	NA	CAWSVRRGENQPQHF
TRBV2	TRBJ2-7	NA	CANRDGDWDEQYF
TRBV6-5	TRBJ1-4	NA	CASRRSVGTNEKLFF
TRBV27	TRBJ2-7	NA	CASSPRDGPYEQYF
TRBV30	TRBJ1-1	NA	CAWSEAEAFF
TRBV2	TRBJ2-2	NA	CASSSRAEGELFF
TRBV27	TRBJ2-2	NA	CASIRGASTGELFF
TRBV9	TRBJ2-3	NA	CASSVAGQGAHTQYF
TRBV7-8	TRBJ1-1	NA	CASSLAGSGASEAFF